Listed here are 17 T cell receptor beta chains from one sample, sequenced in a study of T cells in Graves' hyperthyroidism and ophthalmopathy. It was RNA transcripts that yielded the amplified TCR beta CDR3 regions. The HTBI primer set drove a first-round RT-PCR of the TCR CDR3. TCRdb ran MiXCR on the multiplex PCR reads and lists one entry per CDR3 protein. Of about 400,000 distinct CDR3 sequences in the sample, roughly 15% are singletons; the top ten hold roughly 20%. The sample consisted of blood. These receptors were obtained from a woman aged 55-70 years with Graves' ophthalmopathy.

The sample holds a few counts of this clonotype. The chain uses TRBV27 and TRBJ2-5, with TRBD1 as a possible D gene (6 bases). The length of the CDR3 is 12 residues. From germline, CDR1 is MNHEY and CDR2 SMNVEV (reference sequence). V was clipped by 10 bases and J by 2 bases, with 11 bases between them. The CDR3 reads CATGAGQETQYF. In DNA form, the CDR3 reads TGTGCCACAGGGGCCGGGCAAGAGACCCAGTACTTC.

Of note for this clonotype: The junction does not match germline at one end; this may be a read error. CDR3 in amino acids: CASSLGRVDTEALF. In nucleotides, the CDR3 is TGTGCCAGCAGCTTAGGTAGGGTGGACACTGAAGCTCTCTTT. This chain uses TRBV7-9 with TRBJ1-1, with a tentative D call TRBD1 (5 bases). The V gene's germline CDR1 is SEHNR and CDR2 FQNEAQ (reference sequence). The CDR3 has 14 amino acids.

This clonotype was seen a handful of times. The rearrangement links TRBV28 to TRBJ2-1, with a tentative D call TRBD2 (5 bases). The CDR3 is 12 amino acids. V was pared by 2 bases and J by 12 bases, with 11 bases between. CDR1 and CDR2 (germline): MDHEN, SYDVKM. The CDR3 spells CASSLRGPGQFF. DNA for the CDR3: TGTGCCAGCAGTTTACGCGGGCCAGGGCAGTTCTTC. Full variable domain (outside the CDR3, taken from reference TRBV28 and TRBJ2-1): DVKVTQSSRYLVKRTGEKVFLECVQDMDHENMFWYRQDPGLGLRLIYFSYDVKMKEKGDIPEGYSVSREKKERFSLILESASTNQTSMYLCASSLRGPGQFFGPGTRLTVL.

Turning to this clonotype: A clone one base away is much larger, so this may be a read error. This chain connects TRBV5-1 to TRBJ2-7; 9 positions match TRBD1. This CDR3 is 14 amino acids long. The germline CDR1 and CDR2 sequences are SGHRS and YFSETQ. The CDR3 DNA reads as TGCGCCAGCAGCAAAGACAGGGGGGAGTACGGGCAGTACTTC. Translation gives CASSKDRGEYGQYF.

With regard to this clonotype: A read error may be the cause here, since a much bigger clone is one base away. The genes are TRBV30 and TRBJ2-5; weak D call: TRBD2 (6 bases). Germline CDR1 GTSNPN, CDR2 SVGIG (reference sequence). CDR3 length: 13 residues. The DNA for the CDR3 is TGTGCCTGCTCCGGGACTTTACAAGGGACCCAGTACTTC. It codes for CACSGTLQGTQYF.

This clonotype was seen more than once but under ten times. The chain has TRBV28 and TRBJ2-3; D uncertain. Germline CDR1 MDHEN, CDR2 SYDVKM. The V end lost 2 bases, the J end lost 2 bases, and 8 bases lay between the germline ends. The CDR3 contains 14 residues. DNA of the CDR3: TGTGCCAGCAGTTTACTGGAGCCCACAGATACGCAGTATTTT. This codes for CASSLLEPTDTQYF.

Ten or more counts support this clonotype. J is TRBJ2-7 and V is TRBV20-1; 10 nucleotides align to TRBD1. CDR1 and CDR2 (germline): DFQATT, SNEGSKA (reference sequence). The CDR3 contains 13 residues. As DNA, the CDR3 is TGCAGCCAACGATCGGGACAGGGGATCGAGCAGTACTTC. This encodes CSQRSGQGIEQYF.

This clonotype was detected a few times. The V call is TRBV7-2, the J call TRBJ2-7; no definite D call. CDR3 length: 13 amino acids. The germline V and J ends were trimmed by 3 bases and 0 bases, with 6 bases remaining between them. In germline, CDR1 is SGHTA, CDR2 FQGNSA. The CDR3 here is CASSFAISYEQYF. CDR3 nucleotides: TGTGCCAGCAGCTTTGCCATCTCCTACGAGCAGTACTTC. Full variable domain (outside the CDR3, taken from reference TRBV7-2 and TRBJ2-7): GAGVSQSPSNKVTEKGKDVELRCDPISGHTALYWYRQSLGQGLEFLIYFQGNSAPDKSGLPSDRFSAERTGGSVSTLTIQRTQQEDSAVYLCASSFAISYEQYFGPGTRLTVT.

V is TRBV7-2 and J is TRBJ2-7, with 9 bases fitting TRBD2. The CDR3 consists of 16 residues. Losses at the gene ends were 3 bases for V and 3 bases for J; bases not matched to a gene: 9. CDR1 and CDR2 from the germline V gene are SGHTA and FQGNSA. The CDR3 DNA follows: TGTGCCAGCAGCTTCGGGGCCTTAGCGGGAGTCTACGAGCAGTACTTC. Its translation: CASSFGALAGVYEQYF.

A remark on this clonotype: Sequence at one end of the junction differs from germline and may be a read error. The J gene is TRBJ1-4, the V gene TRBV9; D is possibly TRBD1 (6 bases). The CDR3 totals 14 residues. Germline V gives CDR1 SGDLS, CDR2 YYNGEE. The chain's CDR3 is CVSRTQGRFEKLFF. CDR3 DNA sequence: TGTGTCAGCAGGACACAGGGAAGGTTTGAAAAACTGTTTTTT.

The chain joins TRBV12-5 to TRBJ1-2; TRBD1 agrees at 7 bases. J was trimmed by 4 bases and V by 3 bases; bases with no gene match: 8. Germline lookup yields CDR1 LGHNT and CDR2 FRNRAP. The CDR3 is 15 amino acids. The CDR3 DNA follows: TGTGCTAGTGGTTTCTCCCCAGGGGGTAGCTATGGCTACACCTTC. Translation: CASGFSPGGSYGYTF.

This clonotype was recorded many times. The chain employs TRBV20-1 and TRBJ2-7; 8 bases align to TRBD2. The CDR3 consists of 14 residues. V lost 0 bases and J lost 3; bases outside the gene matches: 4. Germline V gives CDR1 DFQATT, CDR2 SNEGSKA (reference sequence). This chain's CDR3 is CSARDSAGGYEQYF. CDR3 sequence (DNA): TGCAGTGCTAGAGACTCCGCGGGAGGCTACGAGCAGTACTTC.

This clonotype occurred a few times. The chain couples TRBV7-2 to TRBJ1-5, with a tentative D call TRBD1 (6 bases). The CDR3 covers 19 residues. Germline values: CDR1 SGHTA, CDR2 FQGNSA. Trimming took off 1 base at V and 2 bases at J, with 21 bases between the two ends. CDR3 DNA: TGTGCCAGCAGCTTAGAGGTTTCCAGGGGAGGAGTAGGCAATCAGCCCCAGCATTTT. It encodes CASSLEVSRGGVGNQPQHF.

The table lists this clonotype with many counts. CDR3 nucleotides: TGCAGTGCTACCCCTGGTGGCGGCTCCTACGAGCAGTACTTC. Its translation is CSATPGGGSYEQYF. The rearrangement links TRBV20-1 to TRBJ2-7; D unclear. The V gene lost 4 bases and the J gene lost 0 bases, with 13 bases spanning the gap. The CDR3 consists of 14 residues. CDR1 is DFQATT, CDR2 SNEGSKA, per germline (reference sequence).

The sample holds many counts of this clonotype. The CDR3 DNA is TGTGCCAGCAGCCCCGCCCCGGGACTACCCAGGGAGAATGAGCAGTTCTTC. Translation gives CASSPAPGLPRENEQFF. The chain links TRBV28 to TRBJ2-1, with 7 bases fitting TRBD2. CDR3 length: 17 residues. The J segment lost 7 bases and the V segment lost 6 bases, leaving 18 bases of the junction unmatched. Germline CDR1 is MDHEN and CDR2 is SYDVKM. Full variable domain (rest looked up from reference TRBV28 and TRBJ2-1): DVKVTQSSRYLVKRTGEKVFLECVQDMDHENMFWYRQDPGLGLRLIYFSYDVKMKEKGDIPEGYSVSREKKERFSLILESASTNQTSMYLCASSPAPGLPRENEQFFGPGTRLTVL.

This clonotype has just a few counts. The chain joins TRBV28 to TRBJ2-7; D may be TRBD2 (6 bases). Germline CDR1 is MDHEN and CDR2 is SYDVKM. This CDR3 contains 13 residues. V was pared by 6 bases and J by 2 bases, with 11 bases between. The DNA for the CDR3 is TGTGCCAGCAGCCTCTGGGGGGCCTACGAGCAGTACTTC. Protein: CASSLWGAYEQYF.

This clonotype has at least ten counts. The gene calls are TRBV3-1 and TRBJ2-7; D possibly corresponds to TRBD2 (6 bases). Germline values: CDR1 LGHDT, CDR2 YNNKEL (reference sequence). This CDR3 contains 15 residues. Trimming stripped 1 base from V and 0 bases from J, with 10 bases between. CDR3 bases: TGTGCCAGCAGCCAAGGGCTAGCGATCTCCTACGAGCAGTACTTC. This sequence encodes CASSQGLAISYEQYF.